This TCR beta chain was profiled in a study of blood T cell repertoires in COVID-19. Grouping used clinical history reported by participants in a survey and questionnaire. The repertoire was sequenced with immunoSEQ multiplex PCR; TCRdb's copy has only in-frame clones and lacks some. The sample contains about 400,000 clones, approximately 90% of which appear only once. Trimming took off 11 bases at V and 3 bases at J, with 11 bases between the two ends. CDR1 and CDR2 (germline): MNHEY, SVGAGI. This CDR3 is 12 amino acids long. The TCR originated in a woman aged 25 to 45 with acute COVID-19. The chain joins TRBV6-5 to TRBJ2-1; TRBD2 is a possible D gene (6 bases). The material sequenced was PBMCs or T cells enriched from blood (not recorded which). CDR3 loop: CALRDGYNEQFF. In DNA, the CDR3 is TGTGCCTTGCGGGACGGCTACAATGAGCAGTTCTTC.